One sample yielded the 30 T cell receptor beta chains listed below, sequenced in a study of T cells in Graves' hyperthyroidism and ophthalmopathy (dated by TCRdb to the late 2010s). Library preparation used multiplex PCR. TCRdb names Illumina HiSeq 2000 as the instrument used. The TCR beta CDR3 regions were amplified from RNA transcripts. The first round of RT-PCR for the TCR CDR3 was performed with the HTBI primer set and the Qiagen OneStep RT-PCR kit. TCRdb's own reprocessing of the public reads used fastp at Q25 and MiXCR and kept productive beta chains. Each entry merges the rows of one CDR3 protein and shows their most common DNA and genes. Within this sample are hundreds of thousands of distinct CDR3 sequences, with approximately 15% of them counted one time only. The ten largest clones capture 5.8% of the sample. Sample: blood. The receptors here all came from a woman in her twenties or thirties with Graves' hyperthyroidism that later progressed to Graves' ophthalmopathy.

V usage is TRBV29-1 and J usage is TRBJ2-1; weak D call: TRBD2 (6 bases). This CDR3 has 14 residues. CDR1 SQVTM and CDR2 ANQGSEA come from the germline V gene. The germline V and J ends were trimmed by 5 bases and 0 bases, with 11 bases remaining between them. CDR3 coding DNA: TGCAGCGTTCGAGGAGGGAGCTCCTACAATGAGCAGTTCTTC. Translation gives CSVRGGSSYNEQFF.

This clonotype turned up a few times. The chain recombines TRBV6-5 with TRBJ2-1; the D gene could be TRBD1 or TRBD2 (5 bases each). In germline, CDR1 is MNHEY, CDR2 SVGAGI. This CDR3 has 14 amino acids. The germline V and J ends were trimmed by 2 bases and 13 bases, with 18 bases remaining between them. The CDR3 nucleotides read TGTGCCAGCAGTTACCGTGCGCCCGGGGCCGAACAGTTCTTC. Translated: CASSYRAPGAEQFF.

Remarks on this clonotype: A read error may explain this, as a much larger clone is one base away. V and J are TRBV19 and TRBJ1-1, with no clear D. Germline loops: CDR1 LNHDA, CDR2 SQIVND (reference sequence). Trimming removed 1 base at V and 0 bases at J, with 12 bases between. The CDR3 runs 16 residues. CDR3 residues: CASSIGLAAMNTEAFF. The CDR3 DNA is TGTGCCAGTAGTATAGGTCTAGCAGCTATGAACACTGAAGCTTTCTTT.

This clonotype has more than one count but fewer than ten. The chain recombines TRBV20-1 with TRBJ1-4, with D unclear. Germline-derived CDR1 and CDR2 are DFQATT and SNEGSKA (reference sequence). V lost 1 base and J 6 bases, leaving 12 bases between the germline ends. The CDR3 is 14 amino acids. Here the CDR3 reads CSARVGPSDEKLFF. CDR3 in DNA: TGCAGTGCTAGAGTAGGCCCCTCGGATGAAAAACTGTTTTTT.

To note about this clonotype: One end of the junction fails to match germline, which may point to a read error. The rearrangement links TRBV10-3 to TRBJ2-2; 10 bases line up with TRBD1. CDR1 is ENHRY, CDR2 SYGVKD, per germline. This CDR3 has 16 amino acids. Here the CDR3 reads CAISESGQGRTVELFF. For the CDR3, the DNA is TGTGCCATCAGTGAGTCGGGACAGGGGAGGACCGTGGAGCTGTTTTTT.

This clonotype was seen many times. This chain joins TRBV6-1 and TRBJ2-7; 8 bases align to TRBD1. V lost 4 bases, J lost 6 bases, and 14 bases stayed unmatched. Germline lookup yields CDR1 MNHNS and CDR2 SASEGT. This CDR3 comprises 16 residues. This CDR3 is CASSGDRGRRVVEQYF. CDR3 nucleotide sequence: TGTGCCAGCAGTGGAGACAGGGGCCGACGGGTGGTCGAGCAGTACTTC.

This clonotype appeared many times. The genes are TRBV5-1 and TRBJ2-1, with D tentatively TRBD1 (6 bases). The CDR3 has 16 residues. Deletions cut 2 bases from V and 0 bases from J, with 12 bases between. CDR1 and CDR2 (germline): SGHRS, YFSETQ. Here the CDR3 reads CASSLPVDSSYNEQFF. The CDR3 DNA reads as TGCGCCAGCAGCTTACCCGTGGACAGCTCCTACAATGAGCAGTTCTTC.

The chain recombines TRBV27 with TRBJ2-1; 10 bases map to TRBD2. CDR3 length: 16 amino acids. V was pared by 2 bases and J by 4 bases, with 5 bases of the junction left unmatched. Germline V gene lookup returns CDR1 MNHEY and CDR2 SMNVEV (reference sequence). The CDR3 nucleotides are TGTGCCAGCAGTTTAATATCGACTAGCGGGTACAATGAGCAGTTCTTC. This encodes CASSLISTSGYNEQFF.

The CDR3, as DNA: TGTGCCAGTAGTACCCTTTCATTAGCGGGGGCGTACCAAGAGACCCAGTACTTC. Encoded protein: CASSTLSLAGAYQETQYF. V usage is TRBV19 and J usage is TRBJ2-5, with TRBD2 identical over 9 bases. The CDR3 totals 18 residues. V gave up 4 bases and J gave up 0 bases; unmatched junction bases: 12. The germline CDR1 and CDR2 sequences are LNHDA and SQIVND (reference sequence).

About this clonotype itself: A much larger clonotype is one base distant, so this may be a read error. The CDR3 sequence: CASSYHYEQYF. In DNA form, the CDR3 reads TGTGCCAGCAGTTACCACTACGAGCAGTACTTC. This sequence joins TRBV6-2 or TRBV6-3 and TRBJ2-7; D gene unclear. The V end was cut by 2 bases, the J end by 3 bases, with 2 bases between. This CDR3 comprises 11 residues. CDR1 is MNHEY, CDR2 SVGEGT, per germline.

J is TRBJ2-5 and V is TRBV6-7; 8 positions match TRBD1. TRBV6-7 is an ORF, with its function uncertain. This CDR3 spans 15 amino acids. V was pared by 11 bases and J by 5 bases, with 16 bases of the junction left unmatched. The CDR3 region has the DNA TGTGCCCGGGGACCCTTGACAGGGGCTCGGGAGACCCAGTACTTC. As protein: CARGPLTGARETQYF.

Ten or more counts support this clonotype. The chain joins TRBV12-3 or TRBV12-4 to TRBJ2-7; 13 bases fit TRBD2. The V gene end was trimmed by 6 bases and the J gene end by 4 bases; junction bases not matched to a gene: 6. The CDR3 is made up of 15 amino acids. The CDR3 nucleotides are TGTGCCAGCAGGCCGGGGACTAGCGGGAATTACGAGCAGTACTTC. Its translation is CASRPGTSGNYEQYF.

This clonotype has a handful of counts. V and J are TRBV9 and TRBJ2-1, with D unclear. Looked up from germline, CDR1 is SGDLS and CDR2 is YYNGEE. V was trimmed by 3 bases and J by 7 bases, leaving 8 bases between them. CDR3 length: 12 amino acids. The CDR3 region is CASSATTNEQFF. The CDR3 DNA sequence: TGTGCCAGCAGCGCGACAACAAATGAGCAGTTCTTC.

This clonotype showed up many times. The J gene is TRBJ2-2, the V gene TRBV19; 7 bases fit TRBD1. Trimming removed 4 bases from V and 4 bases from J; junction bases left unmatched: 6. This CDR3 is built from 15 residues. The germline gives CDR1 LNHDA, CDR2 SQIVND (reference sequence). The CDR3 DNA reads TGTGCCAGTAGTACACCCTGGGACAGCACCGGGGAGCTGTTTTTT. It yields the protein CASSTPWDSTGELFF.

This clonotype has more than one count but fewer than ten. The gene calls are TRBV18 and TRBJ2-7, with D perhaps matching TRBD2 (5 bases). The CDR3 is made up of 14 amino acids. Germline V CDR1 and CDR2: KGHSH, LQKENI. V was trimmed by 5 bases and J by 3 bases, leaving 14 bases between them. This CDR3 reads CASSELDNHYEQYF. For the CDR3, the DNA is TGTGCCAGCTCAGAACTAGACAATCACTACGAGCAGTACTTC.

The gene calls are TRBV29-1 and TRBJ1-4, with D uncertain. Germline V gene sequence: CDR1 SQVTM, CDR2 ANQGSEA. The CDR3 is 13 residues long. Trimming cost V 7 bases and J 11 bases, with 20 bases left between them. CDR3 in DNA: TGCAGCGCTGCAGATGAGGGAATGGAGAAACTGTTTTTT. It yields the protein CSAADEGMEKLFF.

V is TRBV5-4 and J is TRBJ2-2, with TRBD2 matching over 15 bases. The germline V gene encodes CDR1 SGHNT and CDR2 YYREEE (reference sequence). Germline trimming cut 3 bases from V and 6 bases from J; bases unmatched to any gene: 6. The CDR3 is 17 amino acids. CDR3 DNA: TGTGCCAGCAGCTCGGTTAGGACTAGCGGGAGGGCCGGGGAGCTGTTTTTT. Translated: CASSSVRTSGRAGELFF.

This clonotype was counted many times. The chain's CDR3 is CASSEWDQPQHF. The CDR3 region has the DNA TGTGCCAGCAGTGAATGGGATCAGCCCCAGCATTTT. The chain couples TRBV6-1 to TRBJ1-5; no definite D call. There are 12 residues in the CDR3. V was clipped by 2 bases and J by 5 bases, with 4 bases between them. CDR1 is MNHNS, CDR2 SASEGT, per germline.

The rearrangement joins TRBV24-1 to TRBJ2-1; D might be TRBD1 (5 bases). This CDR3 has 14 residues. The V and J ends lost 5 bases and 2 bases respectively, with 9 bases between them. Per the germline V gene, CDR1 is KGHDR and CDR2 is SFDVKD. Here the CDR3 reads CATSGRAAYNEQFF. In DNA, the CDR3 is TGTGCCACCAGTGGCAGGGCTGCCTACAATGAGCAGTTCTTC.

This clonotype has a count of ten or more. The chain is built from TRBV28 and TRBJ2-7; perhaps TRBD2 as D (5 bases). CDR1 and CDR2 from the germline V gene are MDHEN and SYDVKM. Trimming shortened V by 6 bases and J by 6 bases, and 18 bases separated the two germline ends. This CDR3 is built from 14 residues. The CDR3 region is CASSLGLVRFEQYF. The CDR3, as DNA: TGTGCCAGCAGCCTAGGACTCGTTCGTTTCGAGCAGTACTTC. The complete variable domain, with remaining parts taken from reference TRBV28 and TRBJ2-7, reads DVKVTQSSRYLVKRTGEKVFLECVQDMDHENMFWYRQDPGLGLRLIYFSYDVKMKEKGDIPEGYSVSREKKERFSLILESASTNQTSMYLCASSLGLVRFEQYFGPGTRLTVT.

This clonotype was seen repeatedly, ten times or more. The V call is TRBV6-1, the J call TRBJ1-2; 12 bases fit TRBD1. J was trimmed by 7 bases and V by 5 bases; bases with no gene match: 11. The CDR3 runs 16 residues. Germline-derived CDR1 and CDR2 are MNHNS and SASEGT. The DNA of the CDR3 is TGTGCCAGCAGTCCCCCTTCCGGGACAGGGGGCGGTGGCTACACCTTC. It translates to CASSPPSGTGGGGYTF.

This clonotype came up many times. The V call is TRBV24-1, the J call TRBJ2-5; D is possibly TRBD2 (6 bases). V was shortened by 3 bases and J by 7 bases, with 14 bases between the two germline ends. Looked up from germline, CDR1 is KGHDR and CDR2 is SFDVKD. The CDR3 runs to 14 residues. This CDR3 reads CATSDRFGGLTQYF. The CDR3 region has the DNA TGTGCCACCAGTGATCGCTTCGGGGGTTTGACCCAGTACTTC.

Concerning this clonotype itself: A much larger clone lies a single base off, so this may be a read error. The chain is built from TRBV7-8 and TRBJ1-2; the D gene is possibly TRBD1 (6 bases). CDR3 length: 16 residues. Looked up from germline, CDR1 is SGHVS and CDR2 is FQNEAQ. The CDR3, as DNA: TGTGCCAGCGGCTTAGCCCTAAGGGGGGGCGACTATGGCTACACCTTC. The encoded protein is CASGLALRGGDYGYTF.

This clonotype was detected ten times or more. The chain recombines TRBV6-6 with TRBJ2-1; TRBD1 or TRBD2 may be the D gene (6 bases each). V was trimmed by 2 bases and J by 6 bases, leaving 23 bases between them. Germline-derived CDR1 and CDR2 are MNHNY and SVGAGI (reference sequence). The CDR3 loop spans 18 amino acids. The CDR3 DNA is TGTGCCAGCAGTTACAATTTAGGGGGGCCAGTGGGATTCAATGAGCAGTTCTTC. This gives the protein CASSYNLGGPVGFNEQFF.

As for this clonotype: A much larger clone lies a single base off, so this may be a read error. The J gene is TRBJ2-7, the V gene TRBV10-3, with 10 bases matching TRBD2. This CDR3 is built from 13 residues. Germline-derived CDR1 and CDR2 are ENHRY and SYGVKD. Trimming took 7 bases from V and 6 from J; bases not matched to a gene: 6. CDR3 protein: CAITSGSPREQYF. In nucleotides, the CDR3 is TGTGCCATCACTAGCGGGAGTCCCCGCGAGCAGTACTTC.

The table lists this clonotype with many counts. The J gene is TRBJ2-5, the V gene TRBV7-9; possible D gene TRBD2, 6 bases. Germline values: CDR1 SEHNR, CDR2 FQNEAQ (reference sequence). V lost 5 bases, J lost 12 bases, and 19 bases lay in between. This CDR3 is built from 13 residues. CDR3: CASSGSETGGKYF. The CDR3 DNA reads as TGTGCCAGCAGCGGAAGCGAGACCGGCGGGAAGTACTTC.

In this sample, this clonotype turned up many times. The chain has TRBV20-1 and TRBJ2-3; no firm D call. Germline V lookup: CDR1 DFQATT, CDR2 SNEGSKA (reference sequence). V was clipped by 6 bases and J by 0 bases, with 13 bases between them. The CDR3 is 14 amino acids. CDR3 protein: CSAKSRLSTDTQYF. CDR3 nucleotide sequence: TGCAGTGCCAAGTCTCGTCTTAGCACAGATACGCAGTATTTT.

This clonotype was counted at least ten times. This sequence joins TRBV7-2 and TRBJ2-7; 7 positions match TRBD1. Germline V gives CDR1 SGHTA, CDR2 FQGNSA. The ends lost 7 bases at V and 6 bases at J; junction bases unmatched: 12. The CDR3 is 14 residues long. CDR3 in DNA: TGTGCCAGCACCATGGACAGGTTTGGACGCGAGCAGTACTTC. Translated: CASTMDRFGREQYF.

This clonotype was detected many times. The chain links TRBV10-3 to TRBJ1-2, with TRBD1 identical over 9 bases. CDR3 length: 15 amino acids. Trimming at V came to 8 bases and at J to 8 bases, leaving 15 bases not matched to a gene. The germline gives CDR1 ENHRY, CDR2 SYGVKD. This CDR3 is CAIVRDEQGAGGYTF. CDR3 DNA: TGTGCCATCGTGAGGGACGAACAGGGGGCTGGAGGCTACACCTTC.

In its sample, this clonotype was seen a few times. V and J are TRBV7-6 and TRBJ2-5; D is unresolved. The CDR3 is 14 amino acids. The germline gives CDR1 SGHVS, CDR2 FNYEAQ. Trimming took 3 bases from V and 2 from J, leaving 10 bases between them. CDR3 sequence reads: CASSFGLNQETQYF. CDR3 nucleotides: TGTGCCAGCAGCTTCGGGCTAAATCAAGAGACCCAGTACTTC.